The T cell receptor (beta chain) under discussion was sequenced for a study of cytomegalovirus exposure and HLA in healthy donors. Study-wide results and limits: TCR beta V segments were, for the most part, productive about 90% or about 30% of the time in an earlier analysis. The study labeled roughly 160 TCR beta chains cytomegalovirus-associated. Links to common viral pathogens appeared, in a later analysis, for several of the most significant clusters.

Concerning this clone: Its cognate antigen is unknown.

Primers: 60 Vbeta forward and 13 Jbeta reverse. Sequenced by immunoSEQ multiplex PCR; TCRdb stores in-frame clones only, minus some. The sample gives roughly 110,000 clones, roughly 72% of which show up once; roughly 8.2% is in the top ten. V lost 3 bases, J lost 6 bases, and 6 bases lay in between. Germline V gene sequence: CDR1 SGHAT, CDR2 FQNNGV. This CDR3 is 13 amino acids long. This chain links TRBV11-2 with TRBJ1-6; D not certain. Sequencing input: PBMCs. This receptor was taken from a man aged 25 to 40 in good health and CMV-seronegative. CDR3 loop: CASSFQSNSPLHF. The CDR3 nucleotides are TGTGCCAGCAGCTTCCAGTCTAATTCACCCCTCCACTTT.